This T cell receptor beta chain was captured in a study of blood T cell repertoires in COVID-19. Overall study context: PBMCs, B-cell-depleted T cells, or T cells provided the cDNA or gDNA that made up the material.

Trimming stripped 1 base from V and 2 bases from J, with 8 bases between. Germline CDR1 reads MGHDK; CDR2 reads SYGVNS. This CDR3 has 15 amino acids. Profiling relied on immunoSEQ multiplex PCR, and the TCRdb table lists in-frame clones only, not all of them. Of approximately 45,000 clones listed, about 90% are singletons. This receptor was identified in a human donor in a cohort sampled during active COVID-19. The sample taken for sequencing was peripheral blood. V and J are TRBV25-1 and TRBJ2-2; D is ambiguous. The CDR3 reads CASSESVLNTGELFF. In DNA form, the CDR3 reads TGTGCCAGCAGTGAATCAGTTTTAAACACCGGGGAGCTGTTTTTT.